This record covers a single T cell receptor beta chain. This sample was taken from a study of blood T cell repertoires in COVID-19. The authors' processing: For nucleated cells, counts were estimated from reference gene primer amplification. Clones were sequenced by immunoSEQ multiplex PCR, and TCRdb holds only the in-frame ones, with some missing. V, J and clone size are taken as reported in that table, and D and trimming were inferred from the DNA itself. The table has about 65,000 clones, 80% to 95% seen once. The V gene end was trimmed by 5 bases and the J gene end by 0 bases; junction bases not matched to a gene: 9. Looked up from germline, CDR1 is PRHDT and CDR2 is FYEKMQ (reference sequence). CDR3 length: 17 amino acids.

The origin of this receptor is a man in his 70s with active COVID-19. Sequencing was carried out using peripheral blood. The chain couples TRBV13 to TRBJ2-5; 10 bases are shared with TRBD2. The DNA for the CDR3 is TGTGCCAGCAGCCCACGAGGACTAGCGGAGAACCAAGAGACCCAGTACTTC. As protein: CASSPRGLAENQETQYF.